Listed below are T cell receptor beta chains from one sample, sequenced in a study of CD8+ T cells in alopecia areata. Assay: immunoSEQ multiplex PCR; the TCRdb copy retains only in-frame clones and omits some. The data contain 100,000 to 150,000 clones, 45% to 65% of them seen just once; the ten biggest clones take up 4.5% to 5.5%. Sequenced here: CD4+ T cells sorted from blood, sampled at week 0. These receptors all come from a human donor with alopecia areata. Each CDR3 is given with its conserved first and last residue. D genes are given only for firm matches. Clone sizes are given selectively: once, few, many, or a class where the clone is expanded.

D | size | J | V | CDR3 | DNA
TRBD2 | - | TRBJ2-1 | TRBV28 | CASSTGTSGRRFNEQFF | TGTGCCAGCAGTACCGGGACTAGCGGGAGACGTTTCAATGAGCAGTTCTTC
- | few | TRBJ2-5 | TRBV2 | CASSRRTRETQYF | TGTGCCAGCAGTCGGAGGACGCGAGAGACCCAGTACTTC
- | - | TRBJ1-5 | TRBV6-1 | CASKRVEGGQPQHF | TGTGCCAGCAAAAGAGTAGAGGGCGGTCAGCCCCAGCATTTT
TRBD1 | few | TRBJ2-5 | TRBV5-4 | CASSGGQGARETQYF | TGTGCCAGCAGCGGGGGACAGGGGGCGCGTGAGACCCAGTACTTC
TRBD2 | once | TRBJ2-5 | TRBV6-5 | CASSLIGLDQETQYF | TGTGCCAGCAGCCTAATAGGACTAGACCAAGAGACCCAGTACTTC
- | few | TRBJ2-1 | TRBV4-2 | CASSPQDYTDSNEQFF | TGTGCCAGCAGCCCACAGGACTATACGGACAGCAATGAGCAGTTCTTC
- | few | TRBJ1-1 | TRBV5-1 | CASSLGITYGRGVNTEAFF | TGCGCCAGCAGCTTGGGGATCACCTACGGACGGGGAGTGAACACTGAAGCTTTCTTT
- | - | TRBJ1-1 | TRBV6-6 | CASLGLEVSGAFF | TGTGCCAGTCTTGGTTTGGAGGTCTCCGGAGCTTTCTTT
TRBD1 | - | TRBJ1-2 | TRBV11-2 | CASRRPGGRYGYTF | TGTGCCAGCAGACGACCAGGGGGAAGATATGGCTACACCTTC
TRBD1 | - | TRBJ1-2 | TRBV25-1 | CASSEPGTGVSGYTF | TGTGCCAGCAGTGAACCAGGGACAGGGGTGAGCGGCTACACCTTC
TRBD1 | - | TRBJ1-1 | TRBV14 | CASSRDRGGTAFF | TGTGCCAGCAGCCGGGACAGGGGTGGTACGGCTTTCTTT
- | - | TRBJ1-1 | TRBV5-1 | CASSSSPAENTEAFF | TGCGCCAGCAGCTCCTCTCCGGCCGAGAACACTGAAGCTTTCTTT
TRBD1 | - | TRBJ2-7 | TRBV2 | CASSGDRRSYEQYF | TGTGCCAGCAGTGGGGACAGACGCTCCTACGAGCAGTACTTC
- | - | TRBJ1-2 | TRBV15 | CATSNRDYGYTF | TGTGCCACCAGCAACCGGGACTATGGCTACACCTTC
TRBD1 | - | TRBJ2-3 | TRBV6-4 | CASGEGGNTQYF | TGTGCCAGCGGGGAAGGGGGCAATACGCAGTATTTT
- | - | TRBJ1-1 | TRBV7-3 | CASSKNRDTEAFF | TGTGCCAGCAGTAAAAACCGGGACACTGAAGCTTTCTTT
- | - | TRBJ2-4 | TRBV9 | CASSAGEGSGQNIQYF | TGTGCCAGCAGCGCCGGAGAGGGGTCGGGGCAAAACATTCAGTACTTC
- | - | TRBJ2-5 | TRBV13 | CASSPWGVETQYF | TGTGCCAGCAGCCCTTGGGGGGTGGAGACCCAGTACTTC
TRBD2 | - | TRBJ2-1 | TRBV5-6 | CASSYTSGGSNEQFF | TGTGCCAGCAGCTATACTAGCGGGGGATCGAATGAGCAGTTCTTC
TRBD1 | few | TRBJ2-7 | TRBV5-4 | CASSYISTGNGDEQYF | TGTGCCAGCAGCTACATCTCGACAGGGAATGGGGACGAGCAGTACTTC
- | - | TRBJ1-2 | TRBV7-9 | CASSSFQQGPRYGYTF | TGTGCCAGCAGCTCATTCCAGCAGGGGCCTAGGTATGGCTACACCTTC
TRBD2 | - | TRBJ2-7 | TRBV5-4 | CASSPQVGSAGGEQYF | TGTGCCAGCAGCCCGCAAGTGGGTAGCGCGGGGGGCGAGCAGTACTTC
TRBD1 | - | TRBJ2-5 | TRBV2 | CASTELLTTGGETQYF | TGTGCCAGCACCGAACTTTTGACAACAGGGGGAGAGACCCAGTACTTC
TRBD2 | once | TRBJ2-3 | TRBV11-2 | CASSRGTSGNTDTQYF | TGTGCCAGCAGCAGAGGGACTAGCGGGAACACAGATACGCAGTATTTT
- | - | TRBJ1-5 | TRBV5-1 | CASSLDTGINQPQHF | TGCGCCAGCAGCTTGGACACAGGTATCAATCAGCCCCAGCATTTT
TRBD1 | few | TRBJ1-6 | TRBV7-2 | CASSLVAGGGSPLHF | TGTGCCAGCAGCTTAGTGGCAGGGGGCGGTTCACCCCTCCACTTT
- | - | TRBJ1-2 | TRBV7-2 | CASSLAGDYGYTF | TGTGCCAGCAGCTTAGCGGGTGACTATGGCTACACCTTC
- | - | TRBJ2-3 | TRBV11-2 | CASSSVRTAGDTQYF | TGTGCCAGCAGCTCCGTACGGACAGCGGGAGATACGCAGTATTTT